The entry below describes one T cell receptor beta chain. Its antigen is unidentified. By flow cytometry, patients selected for sequencing had shown an expansion of CD8+CD57+ cells. Each patient had severe acquired aplastic anemia. The study sampled blood from patients who had received no therapy. This CDR3 spans 13 amino acids. Deletions cut 5 bases from V and 7 bases from J, with 14 bases between. Germline values: CDR1 MNHEY, CDR2 SVGEGT. This sample is part of a study of CD8+CD57+ T cells in acquired aplastic anemia. Study information: Sorted CD4+ and CD8+ cells yielded DNA averaging around 3.2 ug. Overall study findings and caveats: Common to patients and controls were 25 to 30 CD8+ CDR3 sequences.

The study profiled TCR beta VDJ and CDR3 using genomic DNA as template. TCRdb reprocessed the reads via MiXCR and lists one record per CDR3 protein. Among roughly 260,000 distinct CDR3 sequences listed, approximately 45% were seen once. The sample taken for sequencing was sorted CD4+, CD8+, or CD8+CD57+ T cells (not recorded which) from PBMCs. The V gene is TRBV6-2 or TRBV6-3, the J gene TRBJ2-5, with D maybe TRBD2 (6 bases). The origin of this receptor is a human donor with aplastic anemia. Here the CDR3 reads CASSLRPAGTQYF. CDR3 coding DNA: TGTGCCAGCAGTCTTCGTCCAGCGGGGACCCAGTACTTC.